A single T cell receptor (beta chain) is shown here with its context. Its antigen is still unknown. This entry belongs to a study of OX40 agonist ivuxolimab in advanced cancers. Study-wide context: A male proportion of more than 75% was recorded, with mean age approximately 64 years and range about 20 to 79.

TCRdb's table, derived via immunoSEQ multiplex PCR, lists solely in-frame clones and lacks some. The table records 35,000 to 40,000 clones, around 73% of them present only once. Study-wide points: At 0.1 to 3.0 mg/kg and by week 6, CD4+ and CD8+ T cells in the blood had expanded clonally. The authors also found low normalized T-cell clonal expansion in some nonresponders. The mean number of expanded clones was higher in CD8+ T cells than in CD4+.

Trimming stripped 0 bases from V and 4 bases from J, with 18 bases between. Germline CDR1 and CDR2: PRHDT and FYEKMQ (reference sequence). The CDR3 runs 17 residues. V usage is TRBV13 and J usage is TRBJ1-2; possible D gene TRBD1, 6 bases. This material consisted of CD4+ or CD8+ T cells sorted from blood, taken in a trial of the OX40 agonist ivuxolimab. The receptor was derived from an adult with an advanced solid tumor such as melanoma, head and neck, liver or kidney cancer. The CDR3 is CASSLGTGHDVSYGYTF. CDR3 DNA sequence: TGTGCCAGCAGCTTAGGTACGGGACACGACGTCTCCTATGGCTACACCTTC.